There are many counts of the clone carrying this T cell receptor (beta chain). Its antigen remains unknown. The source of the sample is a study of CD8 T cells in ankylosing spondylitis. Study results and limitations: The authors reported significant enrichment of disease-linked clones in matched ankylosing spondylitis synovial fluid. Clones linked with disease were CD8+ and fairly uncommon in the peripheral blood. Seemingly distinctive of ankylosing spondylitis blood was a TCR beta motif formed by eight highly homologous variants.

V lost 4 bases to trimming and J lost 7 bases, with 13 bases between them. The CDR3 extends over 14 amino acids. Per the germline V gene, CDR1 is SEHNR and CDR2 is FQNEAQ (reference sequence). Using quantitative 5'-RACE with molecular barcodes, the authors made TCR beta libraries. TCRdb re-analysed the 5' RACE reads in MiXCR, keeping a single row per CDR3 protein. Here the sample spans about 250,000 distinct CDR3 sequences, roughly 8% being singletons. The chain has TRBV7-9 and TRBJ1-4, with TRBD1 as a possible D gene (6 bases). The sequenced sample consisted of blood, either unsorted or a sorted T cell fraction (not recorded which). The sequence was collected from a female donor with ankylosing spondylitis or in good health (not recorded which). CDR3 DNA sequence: TGTGCCAGCAGCTCTACAGGGACTGGTGAAAAACTGTTTTTT. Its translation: CASSSTGTGEKLFF.